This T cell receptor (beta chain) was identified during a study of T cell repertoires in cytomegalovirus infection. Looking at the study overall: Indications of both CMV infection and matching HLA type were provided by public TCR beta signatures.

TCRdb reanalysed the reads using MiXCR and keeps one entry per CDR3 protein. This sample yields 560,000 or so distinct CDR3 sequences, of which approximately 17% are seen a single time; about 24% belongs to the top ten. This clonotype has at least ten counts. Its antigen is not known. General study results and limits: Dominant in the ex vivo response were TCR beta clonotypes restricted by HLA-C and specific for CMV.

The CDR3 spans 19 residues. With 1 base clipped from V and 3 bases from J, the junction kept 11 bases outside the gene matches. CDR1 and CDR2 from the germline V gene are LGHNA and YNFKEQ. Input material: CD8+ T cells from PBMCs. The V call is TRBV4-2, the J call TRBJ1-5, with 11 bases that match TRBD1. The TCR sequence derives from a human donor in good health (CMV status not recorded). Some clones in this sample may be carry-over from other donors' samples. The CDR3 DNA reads TGTGCCAGCAGCCAAGGATTAGGCGCGGACAGGGGGCACAATCAGCCCCAGCATTTT. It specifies CASSQGLGADRGHNQPQHF.